The 25 T cell receptor beta chains in this list originate from one sample, sequenced in a study of cytomegalovirus exposure and HLA in healthy donors. PCR employed 60 Vbeta and 13 Jbeta primers. The method was immunoSEQ multiplex PCR; TCRdb's version includes in-frame clones alone and lacks a portion of them. The sample lists fewer than 150,000 clones, 78% occurring once. Sequencing was done on a sample of PBMCs. These receptor sequences come from a male donor in good health and CMV-seronegative.

This rearrangement joins TRBV2 to TRBJ1-1; D is perhaps TRBD1 (5 bases). V shed 5 bases and J shed 7 bases, with 11 bases lying between them. The CDR3 totals 12 residues. The germline gives CDR1 SNHLY, CDR2 FYNNEI. CDR3 coding DNA: TGTGCCAGCAGTATCACAGGTTGTGAAGCTTTCTTT. It encodes CASSITGCEAFF. Full variable domain (remainder filled in from reference TRBV2 and TRBJ1-1): EPEVTQTPSHQVTQMGQEVILRCVPISNHLYFYWYRQILGQKVEFLVSFYNNEISEKSEIFDDQFSVERPDGSNFTLKIRSTKLEDSAMYFCASSITGCEAFFGQGTRLTVV.

The chain recombines TRBV7-9 with TRBJ2-1; the D is unclear. In germline, CDR1 is SEHNR, CDR2 FQNEAQ (reference sequence). The CDR3 runs 13 residues. V gave up 5 bases and J gave up 7 bases, with 12 bases separating them. Here the CDR3 reads CASSPMALNEQFF. DNA of the CDR3: TGTGCCAGCAGCCCCATGGCCCTTAATGAGCAGTTCTTC.

The chain recombines TRBV5-6 with TRBJ2-7; 7 bases match TRBD2. The CDR3 runs 17 residues. With 3 bases clipped from V and 7 bases from J, the junction kept 19 bases outside the gene matches. Germline V gene data show CDR1 as SGHDT and CDR2 as YYEEEE. This CDR3 is CASSSLGSSGVICEQYF. Written as DNA, the CDR3 is TGTGCCAGCAGCTCGTTAGGGTCTAGCGGTGTAATTTGTGAGCAGTACTTC.

The chain combines TRBV27 with TRBJ2-1; D might be TRBD1 (6 bases). Germline V CDR1 and CDR2: MNHEY, SMNVEV (reference sequence). The length of the CDR3 is 12 residues. Trimming took 5 bases from V and 9 from J, leaving 11 bases between them. The CDR3 spells CASSQQGREQFF. DNA for the CDR3: TGTGCCAGCAGTCAACAGGGTCGTGAGCAGTTCTTC.

This clone was seen once. This chain links TRBV5-1 with TRBJ1-2, with 10 bases that match TRBD1. The V gene end was trimmed by 2 bases and the J gene end by 0 bases; junction bases not matched to a gene: 4. CDR3 size: 16 residues. Germline lookup yields CDR1 SGHRS and CDR2 YFSETQ. The CDR3 nucleotides are TGCGCCAGCAGCTTAAATGGACAGGGGGCTAACTATGGCTACACCTTC. Translated: CASSLNGQGANYGYTF.

V gene TRBV7-9 combines with J gene TRBJ1-1; D may be TRBD1 (5 bases). V was clipped by 1 base and J by 1 base, with 10 bases between them. This CDR3 has 15 amino acids. Looked up from germline, CDR1 is SEHNR and CDR2 is FQNEAQ (reference sequence). In DNA form, the CDR3 reads TGTGCCAGCAGCTTAGGAAATCAGGGGAACACTGAAGCTTTCTTT. It encodes CASSLGNQGNTEAFF.

This clone was seen a single time. This chain connects TRBV5-1 to TRBJ1-2, with a tentative D call TRBD1 (5 bases). Germline loops: CDR1 SGHRS, CDR2 YFSETQ. The CDR3 has 13 amino acids. Deletions cut 4 bases from V and 3 bases from J, with 10 bases between. CDR3 DNA sequence: TGCGCCAGCAGCGCTCGGGGGGACTATGGCTACACCTTC. It encodes CASSARGDYGYTF.

V gene TRBV10-3 combines with J gene TRBJ1-3; no definite D call. V lost 8 bases to trimming and J lost 1 base, with 12 bases between them. The CDR3 is 14 amino acids. Looked up from germline, CDR1 is ENHRY and CDR2 is SYGVKD. CDR3 sequence reads: CAIGWEVSGNTIYF. Here the CDR3 DNA reads TGTGCCATCGGTTGGGAGGTTTCTGGAAACACCATATATTTT.

CDR3 nucleotides: TGTGCCAGCAGTGACCCGGCACAGGGAGACACTGAAGCTTTCTTT. It is translated as CASSDPAQGDTEAFF. This chain uses TRBV25-1 with TRBJ1-1; tentatively, D is TRBD1 (6 bases). The germline V gene has CDR1 MGHDK and CDR2 SYGVNS. The CDR3 runs 15 residues. V shed 3 bases and J shed 3 bases, with 14 bases lying between them.

V usage is TRBV4-3 and J usage is TRBJ1-5, with D tentatively TRBD1 (6 bases). The length of the CDR3 is 15 residues. V lost 4 bases, J lost 1 base, and 11 bases lay in between. CDR1 and CDR2 (germline): LGHNA, YSLEER. CDR3 sequence: CASSRGQGSNQPQHF. The CDR3 DNA reads TGCGCCAGCAGCCGGGGGCAGGGGAGCAATCAGCCCCAGCATTTT.

V gene TRBV7-6 combines with J gene TRBJ1-1; tentatively, D is TRBD1 (5 bases). This CDR3 is 13 amino acids long. CDR1 and CDR2 (germline): SGHVS, FNYEAQ. With 2 bases removed from V and 10 bases from J, the gap between germline ends came to 14 bases. The CDR3 nucleotides read TGTGCCAGCAGCTTATCTCGGCAGGGAATAGCTTTCTTT. It codes for CASSLSRQGIAFF.

The V and J genes are TRBV27 and TRBJ2-5; TRBD1 matches 9 bases. CDR1 is MNHEY and CDR2 is SMNVEV in the germline V gene (reference sequence). This CDR3 comprises 15 residues. V shed 3 bases, J shed 5 bases, and the junction held 7 bases outside the gene matches. CDR3 in amino acids: CASSFSDRGGETQYF. The CDR3 DNA reads TGTGCCAGCAGTTTTTCCGACAGGGGGGGGGAGACCCAGTACTTC.

This clone was observed once. CDR3: CASSLQRSYGYTF. In nucleotides, the CDR3 is TGTGCCAGCAGCCTGCAGAGGAGCTATGGCTACACCTTC. The rearrangement uses TRBV7-9 and TRBJ1-2, with unresolved D. CDR3 length: 13 residues. The V gene lost 5 bases and the J gene lost 4 bases, with 11 bases spanning the gap. CDR1 is SEHNR, CDR2 FQNEAQ, per germline (reference sequence).

The CDR3 loop reads CASSRADGGNTEAFF. The CDR3 nucleotides are TGTGCCAGTAGTAGGGCCGACGGGGGGAATACTGAAGCTTTCTTT. This chain uses TRBV19 with TRBJ1-1; weak D call: TRBD1 (5 bases). Germline V gene sequence: CDR1 LNHDA, CDR2 SQIVND (reference sequence). Trimming took 4 bases from V and 5 from J, leaving 17 bases between them. This CDR3 spans 15 amino acids.

The CDR3 loop reads CASSVATEAFF. The CDR3, as DNA: TGTGCCAGCAGCGTAGCTACTGAAGCTTTCTTT. V and J are TRBV9 and TRBJ1-1; no definite D call. CDR3 size: 11 residues. Germline CDR1 is SGDLS and CDR2 is YYNGEE. The V and J ends lost 0 bases and 5 bases respectively, with 2 bases between them.

The chain employs TRBV5-1 and TRBJ2-5; 12 bases fit TRBD2. Germline CDR1 reads SGHRS; CDR2 reads YFSETQ. The CDR3 consists of 16 residues. The V segment lost 4 bases and the J segment 1 base; nucleotides outside the gene matches: 5. CDR3: CASSPGTSGSQETQYF. CDR3 nucleotide sequence: TGCGCCAGCAGCCCGGGGACTAGCGGGTCCCAAGAGACCCAGTACTTC.

The chain uses TRBV2 and TRBJ2-3, with a weak D call TRBD1 (5 bases). CDR1 is SNHLY, CDR2 FYNNEI, per germline. The ends were cut back, 5 bases at V and 2 bases at J, with 11 bases in the middle. CDR3 length: 14 amino acids. CDR3: CASSFDRTTDTQYF. The CDR3 DNA is TGTGCCAGCAGTTTTGACAGAACCACAGATACGCAGTATTTT.

Only a few counts were recorded for this clone. The rearrangement links TRBV6-4 to TRBJ1-2; a possible D gene is TRBD1 (6 bases). CDR3 size: 14 residues. CDR1 and CDR2 from the germline V gene are MRHNA and SNTAGT. V lost 5 bases, J lost 4 bases, and 14 bases lay in between. CDR3 in amino acids: CASSLDSDGYGYTF. DNA for the CDR3: TGTGCCAGCAGTCTGGACAGCGACGGCTATGGCTACACCTTC.

Turning to this clone: Relative to the germline gene, one junction end is altered; a read error may explain this. The chain joins TRBV27 to TRBJ2-7, with D uncertain. CDR3 length: 12 amino acids. The germline CDR1 and CDR2 sequences are MNHEY and SMNVEV (reference sequence). CDR3 coding DNA: TGTGCCAGCAGTCTATCTCTCTACGAGCAGTACTTC. Protein product: CASSLSLYEQYF.

This clone has more than one count but fewer than ten. The V call is TRBV5-4, the J call TRBJ2-1, with TRBD2 matching 7 bases. Per germline, CDR1 SGHNT and CDR2 YYREEE (reference sequence). This CDR3 is built from 15 residues. The V gene end was trimmed by 6 bases and the J gene end by 4 bases; junction bases not matched to a gene: 10. CDR3 sequence (DNA): TGTGCCAGCACCCCTGGGACTACCGCATACAATGAGCAGTTCTTC. Its translation is CASTPGTTAYNEQFF.

This chain connects TRBV10-2 to TRBJ2-3; D may be TRBD2 (6 bases). The CDR3 runs 15 residues. The germline V gene encodes CDR1 WSHSY and CDR2 SAAADI. The ends were cut back, 6 bases at V and 2 bases at J, with 15 bases in the middle. The DNA of the CDR3 is TGCGCCAGCAGCGTAGCGGTTACTTTCACAGATACGCAGTATTTT. Translating it yields CASSVAVTFTDTQYF.

This chain joins TRBV12-5 and TRBJ1-1; D perhaps matches TRBD1 (5 bases). The germline CDR1 and CDR2 sequences are LGHNT and FRNRAP. The ends were cut back, 4 bases at V and 2 bases at J, with 14 bases in the middle. There are 15 residues in the CDR3. For the CDR3, the DNA is TGTGCTAGTGGTTCGCTCCTGGGGCTAAACACTGAAGCTTTCTTT. Its translation is CASGSLLGLNTEAFF.

The chain joins TRBV28 to TRBJ1-2, with TRBD1 matching over 7 bases. Germline V lookup: CDR1 MDHEN, CDR2 SYDVKM. CDR3 size: 14 residues. After removal of 6 bases from V and 4 bases from J, the junction contained 8 bases not matched to a gene. The CDR3 bases are TGTGCCAGCAGACGCCAGGGGGAGGTCTATGGCTACACCTTC. It is translated as CASRRQGEVYGYTF.

In the case of this clone: Additional DNA sequences in this sample encode the identical CDR3. The CDR3 here is CASSIGGGSYNEQFF. The CDR3, as DNA: TGTGCCAGTAGTATAGGGGGAGGCTCCTACAATGAGCAGTTCTTC. J is TRBJ2-1 and V is TRBV19; a weak D match, TRBD2 (6 bases). The germline gives CDR1 LNHDA, CDR2 SQIVND (reference sequence). The germline V and J ends were trimmed by 1 base and 0 bases, with 7 bases remaining between them. CDR3 length equals 15 residues.

The gene calls are TRBV6-1 and TRBJ1-2; 10 bases align to TRBD1. The CDR3 has 13 residues. Trimming removed 3 bases from V and 10 bases from J; junction bases left unmatched: 5. Germline CDR1 reads MNHNS; CDR2 reads SASEGT. CDR3 residues: CASSDGQGGPYTF. Here the CDR3 DNA reads TGTGCCAGCAGTGATGGACAGGGGGGTCCCTACACCTTC.